One and the same sample provided the 14 T cell receptor beta chains below, sequenced in a study of vaccination and CD4 T cells after COVID-19. Indicated treatment: roughly 10-day PBMC culture with coronavirus spike peptide pools or control peptides (ViraFEST assay). These TCRs' antigens remain unknown. CD4+ T cells that had been cultured provided DNA sequenced with the Oncomine TCR Beta short-read assay. MiXCR was run by TCRdb on the PCR reads, yielding one entry per CDR3 protein. The sample has more than 10,000 distinct CDR3 sequences, around 35% seen once. The sequenced sample was cultured CD4+ T cells from blood. These receptors came from a human donor with COVID-19.

The chain has TRBV19 and TRBJ1-2; D is ambiguous. Deletions cut 9 bases from V and 4 bases from J, with 21 bases between. CDR1 LNHDA and CDR2 SQIVND come from the germline V gene (reference sequence). This CDR3 has 15 amino acids. CDR3 residues: CASLLQADYPYGYTF. The CDR3, as DNA: TGTGCCAGCCTTCTTCAGGCCGACTACCCCTATGGCTACACCTTC.

This clonotype was seen only a few times. The chain couples TRBV12-3 or TRBV12-4 to TRBJ2-5; TRBD2 is a possible D gene (7 bases). V was trimmed by 3 bases and J by 5 bases, leaving 10 bases between them. The CDR3 is made up of 13 amino acids. The CDR3 sequence is CASSFGGPETQYF. The CDR3 DNA reads TGTGCCAGCAGTTTCGGGGGGCCGGAGACCCAGTACTTC.

J is TRBJ1-2 and V is TRBV5-1; 8 bases are a match to TRBD1. V was clipped by 4 bases and J by 0 bases; unmatched bases: 5. Germline V gene data show CDR1 as SGHRS and CDR2 as YFSETQ. This CDR3 contains 15 residues. The CDR3 loop is CASSRGQATNYGYTF. CDR3 bases: TGCGCCAGCAGCCGGGGACAGGCAACTAACTATGGCTACACCTTC.

This chain links TRBV7-9 with TRBJ1-1; D is perhaps TRBD1 (6 bases). This CDR3 region has 15 residues. Germline lookup yields CDR1 SEHNR and CDR2 FQNEAQ (reference sequence). The CDR3 DNA reads TGTGTCGAGTTACCTACAGGGAATATGCGCACTGAAGCTTTCTTT. Translating gives CVELPTGNMRTEAFF.

This clonotype was detected only a few times. This rearrangement joins TRBV2 to TRBJ2-5, with D possibly being TRBD1 (6 bases). This CDR3 comprises 12 residues. CDR1 and CDR2 (germline): SNHLY, FYNNEI. V was shortened by 6 bases and J by 4 bases, with 9 bases between the two germline ends. The CDR3 reads CASSPTGETQYF. The CDR3 DNA follows: TGTGCCAGCAGCCCGACAGGAGAGACCCAGTACTTC.

V gene TRBV5-4 combines with J gene TRBJ2-7; D is ambiguous. Germline lookup yields CDR1 SGHNT and CDR2 YYREEE (reference sequence). The CDR3 is 13 residues long. V was shortened by 4 bases and J by 0 bases, with 8 bases between the two germline ends. CDR3 residues: CASSHVDSYEQYF. CDR3 bases: TGTGCCAGCAGCCACGTGGACTCCTACGAGCAGTACTTC.

The chain joins TRBV6-2 or TRBV6-3 to TRBJ2-3; no clear D gene. The CDR3 totals 11 residues. V was shortened by 5 bases and J by 3 bases, with 3 bases between the two germline ends. Germline lookup yields CDR1 MNHEY and CDR2 SVGEGT. CDR3 nucleotides: TGTGCCAGCAGTACGACAGATACGCAGTATTTT. Amino acid sequence: CASSTTDTQYF.

The chain has TRBV25-1 and TRBJ2-2, with 8 bases that match TRBD2. V trimming: 8 bases; J trimming: 7 bases; junction bases outside the gene matches: 12. Germline assignment: CDR1 MGHDK and CDR2 SYGVNS. This CDR3 is built from 15 residues. CDR3 in amino acids: CASGDARGANGELFF. The CDR3 nucleotides are TGTGCCAGCGGCGATGCGCGGGGGGCGAACGGGGAGCTGTTTTTT.

This clonotype appeared a few times. V and J are TRBV6-1 and TRBJ2-3; D may be TRBD2 (5 bases). Trimming pared 6 bases from V and 0 bases from J, leaving 16 bases between. There are 16 residues in the CDR3. The germline CDR1 and CDR2 sequences are MNHNS and SASEGT. The CDR3 spells CASREGPHQSTDTQYF. CDR3 nucleotide sequence: TGTGCCAGCAGAGAGGGTCCGCATCAGAGCACAGATACGCAGTATTTT.

As regards this clonotype: A read error is likely, as this CDR3 ends without the conserved phenylalanine or tryptophan. The genes are TRBV6-5 and TRBJ1-2; D perhaps matches TRBD1 (6 bases). The CDR3 runs to 17 residues. V was pared by 2 bases and J by 0 bases, with 16 bases between. Per germline, CDR1 MNHEY and CDR2 SVGAGI. This chain's CDR3 is CASSYRAGQRANYGYTL. The CDR3 DNA sequence: TGTGCCAGCAGTTACCGCGCGGGACAAAGAGCTAACTATGGCTACACCCTC.

V and J are TRBV28 and TRBJ2-7; D is possibly TRBD1 or TRBD2 (6 bases each). Trimming removed 1 base at V and 4 bases at J, with 14 bases between. Germline V CDR1 and CDR2: MDHEN, SYDVKM. The CDR3 consists of 15 residues. This chain's CDR3 is CASSLFSGGKYEQYF. CDR3 bases: TGTGCCAGCAGTTTATTTTCCGGGGGCAAATACGAGCAGTACTTC.

This clonotype occurred a few times. The chain carries TRBV5-6 and TRBJ1-5, with 7 nucleotides matching TRBD1. The CDR3 sequence is 15 residues long. Germline trimming cut 0 bases from V and 6 bases from J; bases unmatched to any gene: 6. Germline loops: CDR1 SGHDT, CDR2 YYEEEE. The CDR3 here is CASSLGQGTGQPQHF. CDR3 bases: TGTGCCAGCAGCTTGGGACAGGGAACGGGTCAGCCCCAGCATTTT.

The CDR3 DNA sequence: TGCACCAGCAGCCAAGATTGCGTCGGGGGGAGGAGGTTAACCGGGGAGCTGTTTTTT. It is translated as CTSSQDCVGGRRLTGELFF. The chain has TRBV1 and TRBJ2-2; the listed D gene, TRBD2, was not tested against the DNA. TRBV1 is a pseudogene locus. This CDR3 contains 19 residues.

This sequence joins TRBV12-3 or TRBV12-4 and TRBJ2-3; 9 nucleotides match TRBD1. The CDR3 is 13 amino acids. The V and J ends lost 4 bases and 8 bases, in that order; junction bases with no gene match: 4. The CDR3 DNA follows: TGTGCCAGCAGTTCCGGGACAGGGCGTACGCAGTATTTT. It is translated as CASSSGTGRTQYF.